This T cell receptor beta chain was obtained from a study of CD8+CD57+ T cells in acquired aplastic anemia. At the level of the study: Each DNA sample taken from sorted CD4+ and CD8+ cells came to about 3.4 ug on average. Study-level points and caveats: Researchers report that approximately 28 CD8+ CDR3 sequences appeared in both patients and controls.

On this clonotype: The antigen is undetermined. A much larger clone lies a single base off, so this may be a read error. The conserved phenylalanine or tryptophan normally closing the CDR3 is absent here, so this likely arose from a read error.

Patients selected for sequencing had displayed CD8+CD57+ cell expansion by flow cytometry. Each patient carried a diagnosis of severe acquired aplastic anemia. Looked up from germline, CDR1 is SEHNR and CDR2 is FQNEAQ (reference sequence). The CDR3 has 15 amino acids. V shed 5 bases and J 0 bases; nucleotides not matched to a gene: 6. TCR beta VDJ and CDR3 were profiled, and genomic DNA was the template. From the reads, TCRdb called clonotypes with MiXCR, one entry per CDR3 protein. Among 400,000 to 600,000 distinct CDR3 sequences listed, around 30% were seen once. The genes are TRBV7-9 and TRBJ2-7; 8 positions agree with TRBD2. Sequencing was performed on sorted CD4+, CD8+, or CD8+CD57+ T cells (not recorded which) from PBMCs. This TCR came from a human donor with aplastic anemia. The CDR3 region is CASSQGLAGSYEQYL. CDR3 DNA sequence: TGTGCCAGCAGCCAAGGACTAGCAGGCTCCTACGAGCAGTACCTC.